This record looks at one T cell receptor (beta chain) sequence and its context. This record belongs to a study of blood T cell repertoires in COVID-19. Looking at the study overall: Collection of acute and convalescent COVID-19 samples took place in the United States, Italy and Spain.

The CDR3 consists of 14 residues. CDR1 is GTSNPN, CDR2 SVGIG, per germline (reference sequence). Trimming removed 8 bases from V and 5 bases from J; junction bases left unmatched: 8. Original processing methods: Scientists estimated how many nucleated cells there were by amplifying reference gene primers. Data came from immunoSEQ multiplex PCR; TCRdb stores just in-frame clones and leaves some out. The V and J calls and the clone size are those of that table, but D and trimming were determined from the DNA. The sample includes about 100,000 clones, approximately 91% of them seen just once. Sequencing used peripheral blood. The clonotype comes from a man aged 55 to 70 with acute or convalescent COVID-19. The chain employs TRBV30 and TRBJ2-1, with 11 bases lining up with TRBD2. This chain's CDR3 is CAGRTSGSNNEQFF. The CDR3 DNA sequence: TGTGCCGGTCGTACTAGCGGGAGTAACAATGAGCAGTTCTTC.